The clone carrying this TCR beta chain appeared a few times. This entry is derived from a study of T-cell memory formation after mild COVID-19. One entry per CDR3 protein results from TCRdb running MiXCR on the 5' RACE reads. The table records about 320,000 distinct CDR3 sequences, 14% of them present only once. This clonotype originated in a man aged 18 to 30 who had mild COVID-19 (a few samples of this study predate the infection). Cell type and time point are not known. Specimen: PBMCs or a T cell subset sorted from them (not recorded which).

CDR3 in DNA: TGTGCCAGCAGCCAAGGTGGGAGCCCGACAGATACGCAGTATTTT. Encoded protein: CASSQGGSPTDTQYF. The rearrangement joins TRBV7-9 to TRBJ2-3; D is possibly TRBD2 (5 bases). This CDR3 spans 15 amino acids. V was shortened by 5 bases and J by 3 bases, with 15 bases between the two germline ends. Germline CDR1 reads SEHNR; CDR2 reads FQNEAQ (reference sequence).